One sample yielded the 23 T cell receptor beta chains listed below, sequenced in a study of T-cell memory formation after mild COVID-19. One entry per CDR3 protein results from TCRdb running MiXCR on the 5' RACE reads. The sample contains around 300,000 distinct CDR3 sequences, around 13% of which appear only once. The sample consisted of PBMCs or a T cell subset sorted from them (not recorded which). All receptors come from a man in his late teens or twenties who had mild COVID-19 (a few samples of this study predate the infection). Cell type and time point are not known.

This clonotype has only a few counts. The V and J genes are TRBV7-8 and TRBJ2-4; TRBD2 aligns across 8 bases. This CDR3 region has 18 residues. CDR1 is SGHVS, CDR2 FQNEAQ, per germline. V dropped 5 bases and J dropped 3; count of bases not matched to a gene: 15. The CDR3 DNA sequence: TGTGCCAGCAGCCCACCCGTAGCGGGGACGGGGGTCAAAAACATTCAGTACTTC. It codes for CASSPPVAGTGVKNIQYF.

The V call is TRBV4-1, the J call TRBJ2-3; D uncertain. The CDR3 length is 18 residues. Looked up from germline, CDR1 is MGHRA and CDR2 is YSYEKL. Trimming removed 0 bases from V and 3 bases from J, with 19 bases in between. CDR3 loop: CASSQEGPHSAGTDTQYF. The CDR3, as DNA: TGCGCCAGCAGCCAAGAAGGACCGCACAGCGCCGGGACAGATACGCAGTATTTT.

A few counts support this clonotype. The rearrangement links TRBV29-1 to TRBJ2-7, with D possibly being TRBD2 (5 bases). Per the germline V gene, CDR1 is SQVTM and CDR2 is ANQGSEA. Trimming shortened V by 7 bases and J by 3 bases, and 16 bases separated the two germline ends. This CDR3 spans 13 amino acids. The DNA of the CDR3 is TGCAGCGGCGAGGTCGAGGGCGGCTACGAGCAGTACTTC. It specifies CSGEVEGGYEQYF.

Notes on this clonotype: A much larger clone differs by one base, so this may be a read error. The chain joins TRBV12-3 or TRBV12-4 to TRBJ2-3, with D hard to call. This CDR3 is built from 13 residues. As DNA, the CDR3 is TGTGACAGCAGTTTTAGGGTTCCAGATACGCAGTATTTT. Translating gives CDSSFRVPDTQYF.

This clonotype was found a few times. This chain connects TRBV11-2 to TRBJ2-5; tentative D call: TRBD2 (5 bases). The germline V gene has CDR1 SGHAT and CDR2 FQNNGV. Trimming pared 1 base from V and 1 base from J, leaving 10 bases between. This CDR3 comprises 15 residues. The CDR3: CASSLGVASQETQYF. The CDR3 DNA is TGTGCCAGCAGCTTAGGAGTAGCGTCCCAAGAGACCCAGTACTTC.

This clonotype was observed a handful of times. The chain links TRBV7-2 to TRBJ2-2; 10 bases line up with TRBD2. Looked up from germline, CDR1 is SGHTA and CDR2 is FQGNSA. The CDR3 runs 16 residues. V lost 5 bases and J lost 1; bases outside the gene matches: 4. CDR3 loop: CASSPASGGNTGELFF. The CDR3, as DNA: TGTGCCAGCAGCCCCGCTAGCGGGGGGAACACCGGGGAGCTGTTTTTT.

Here the CDR3 reads CASSLGPVEPQHF. CDR3 coding DNA: TGCGCCAGCAGCTTGGGGCCCGTGGAGCCCCAGCATTTT. The chain couples TRBV5-1 to TRBJ1-5, with D unresolved. The germline V and J ends were trimmed by 0 bases and 8 bases, with 9 bases remaining between them. From germline, CDR1 is SGHRS and CDR2 YFSETQ. This CDR3 is built from 13 residues.

The CDR3 loop reads CASSQVPSSDWNTEAFF. CDR3 nucleotide sequence: TGTGCCAGCAGCCAAGTACCCAGCTCCGATTGGAACACTGAAGCTTTCTTT. The chain links TRBV3-1 to TRBJ1-1; D unresolved. The V gene's germline CDR1 is LGHDT and CDR2 YNNKEL (reference sequence). The V end lost 1 base, the J end lost 1 base, and 16 bases lay between the germline ends. The CDR3 consists of 17 residues.

The chain combines TRBV27 with TRBJ1-1; D unclear. This CDR3 has 16 amino acids. V gave up 2 bases and J gave up 1 base, with 14 bases separating them. The germline CDR1 and CDR2 sequences are MNHEY and SMNVEV (reference sequence). The CDR3 region has the DNA TGTGCCAGCAGTTTAAGGCGTACGCTCGGGAACACTGAAGCTTTCTTT. It encodes CASSLRRTLGNTEAFF.

The rearrangement links TRBV7-2 to TRBJ2-3; D not certain. V was pared by 2 bases and J by 2 bases, with 8 bases between. This CDR3 has 14 residues. Germline V gene lookup returns CDR1 SGHTA and CDR2 FQGNSA. CDR3 nucleotide sequence: TGTGCCAGCAGCTTAAATTGGTTCACAGATACGCAGTATTTT. It is translated as CASSLNWFTDTQYF. The full variable domain, rest sourced from reference TRBV7-2 and TRBJ2-3, is GAGVSQSPSNKVTEKGKDVELRCDPISGHTALYWYRQSLGQGLEFLIYFQGNSAPDKSGLPSDRFSAERTGGSVSTLTIQRTQQEDSAVYLCASSLNWFTDTQYFGPGTRLTVL.

This clonotype was detected a few times. The genes are TRBV7-9 and TRBJ2-2; no definite D call. There are 11 residues in the CDR3. Trimming removed 7 bases from V and 7 bases from J, with 7 bases in between. Germline values: CDR1 SEHNR, CDR2 FQNEAQ (reference sequence). This CDR3 reads CASNLVGELFF. CDR3 in DNA: TGTGCCAGCAATTTGGTCGGGGAGCTGTTTTTT.

This clonotype was seen a handful of times. The genes are TRBV25-1 and TRBJ2-7, with a weak D call TRBD1 (6 bases). Germline assignment: CDR1 MGHDK and CDR2 SYGVNS. The V end was cut by 2 bases, the J end by 2 bases, with 13 bases between. This CDR3 has 15 residues. CDR3 sequence (DNA): TGTGCCAGCAGTGAACCCCGGACAGTTACCTACGAGCAGTACGTC. Its protein is CASSEPRTVTYEQYV.

The chain carries TRBV20-1 and TRBJ2-5, with D unclear. This CDR3 comprises 12 residues. CDR1 is DFQATT, CDR2 SNEGSKA, per germline (reference sequence). The V end lost 1 base, the J end lost 4 bases, and 7 bases lay between the germline ends. In nucleotides, the CDR3 is TGCAGTGCTAGAGGGTTGGGAGAGACCCAGTACTTC. Translation gives CSARGLGETQYF.

The sample holds many counts of this clonotype. This rearrangement joins TRBV7-2 to TRBJ2-4; 7 positions agree with TRBD2. J was trimmed by 1 base and V by 0 bases; bases with no gene match: 6. The CDR3 has 17 amino acids. Germline V lookup: CDR1 SGHTA, CDR2 FQGNSA. The CDR3 is CASSLARDGGAKNIQYF. The CDR3 nucleotides are TGTGCCAGCAGCTTAGCGAGGGACGGGGGGGCCAAAAACATTCAGTACTTC.

There are a few counts of this clonotype. CDR3 in amino acids: CASSEALPYETQYF. The CDR3 DNA sequence: TGTGCCAGCAGTGAAGCGCTTCCCTATGAGACCCAGTACTTC. The chain is built from TRBV2 and TRBJ2-5, with D unclear. CDR3 length: 14 amino acids. V lost 0 bases and J 5 bases, leaving 10 bases between the germline ends. Per germline, CDR1 SNHLY and CDR2 FYNNEI.

This clonotype was seen many times. This chain joins TRBV5-1 and TRBJ2-5; no clear D. The CDR3 runs 14 residues. The V and J ends lost 0 bases and 5 bases respectively, with 11 bases between them. Germline CDR1 reads SGHRS; CDR2 reads YFSETQ. In nucleotides, the CDR3 is TGCGCCAGCAGCTTGGCCATGCTAGTCGAGACCCAGTACTTC. This sequence encodes CASSLAMLVETQYF. Together with reference TRBV5-1 and TRBJ2-5, the CDR3 gives the full variable domain: KAGVTQTPRYLIKTRGQQVTLSCSPISGHRSVSWYQQTPGQGLQFLFEYFSETQRNKGNFPGRFSGRQFSNSRSEMNVSTLELGDSALYLCASSLAMLVETQYFGPGTRLLVL.

The genes are TRBV4-1 and TRBJ2-3, with a tentative D call TRBD2 (6 bases). CDR3 size: 16 residues. Trimming pared 3 bases from V and 2 bases from J, leaving 15 bases between. The germline V gene encodes CDR1 MGHRA and CDR2 YSYEKL. The DNA of the CDR3 is TGCGCCAGCAGCCACCCGATGCGGGGCCCCACAGATACGCAGTATTTT. Translating it yields CASSHPMRGPTDTQYF.

The table lists this clonotype with a few counts. The chain joins TRBV10-3 to TRBJ2-7; D might be TRBD1 (6 bases). The V and J ends lost 10 bases and 1 base respectively, with 11 bases between them. The CDR3 spans 12 residues. The germline V gene has CDR1 ENHRY and CDR2 SYGVKD. CDR3 DNA sequence: TGTGCCACAAAAGGGGGTTCCTACGAGCAGTACGTC. Encoded protein: CATKGGSYEQYV.

This clonotype appeared many times. The chain carries TRBV4-3 and TRBJ2-5, with D possibly TRBD1 on 6 matching bases. The germline V gene has CDR1 LGHNA and CDR2 YSLEER. Trimming took off 3 bases at V and 0 bases at J, with 8 bases between the two ends. The CDR3 covers 14 residues. The CDR3 DNA is TGCGCCAGCAGCCAGGGGACATACCAAGAGACCCAGTACTTC. Translated: CASSQGTYQETQYF.

Many counts were recorded for this clonotype. This chain links TRBV2 with TRBJ2-7; 7 bases match TRBD1. J was trimmed by 4 bases and V by 6 bases; bases with no gene match: 6. The CDR3 is 13 residues long. In germline, CDR1 is SNHLY, CDR2 FYNNEI. The CDR3 protein is CASRAGTEYEQYF. CDR3 sequence (DNA): TGTGCCAGCAGAGCCGGGACAGAATACGAGCAGTACTTC. The full variable domain, in which reference TRBV2 and TRBJ2-7 provide the parts outside the CDR3, is EPEVTQTPSHQVTQMGQEVILRCVPISNHLYFYWYRQILGQKVEFLVSFYNNEISEKSEIFDDQFSVERPDGSNFTLKIRSTKLEDSAMYFCASRAGTEYEQYFGPGTRLTVT.

The chain recombines TRBV7-6 with TRBJ2-7; 7 nucleotides match TRBD2. The CDR3 has 15 amino acids. V gave up 4 bases and J gave up 6 bases; unmatched junction bases: 12. The germline V gene encodes CDR1 SGHVS and CDR2 FNYEAQ. The CDR3 protein is CASSSFPRGGFEQYF. CDR3 bases: TGTGCCAGCAGCTCATTTCCTCGCGGGGGTTTCGAGCAGTACTTC.

In its sample, this clonotype was seen a few times. The rearrangement uses TRBV11-2 and TRBJ2-3; TRBD2 matches 9 bases. The CDR3 spans 14 residues. Germline V gene lookup returns CDR1 SGHAT and CDR2 FQNNGV. Trimming at V came to 1 base and at J to 10 bases, leaving 6 bases not matched to a gene. CDR3 sequence (DNA): TGTGCCAGCAGCTTAGGTCCTAGCGGGGAAGCGCAGTATTTT. Translating gives CASSLGPSGEAQYF.

In nucleotides, the CDR3 is TGTGCCAGCTCACCAACGAGGGGATTCACAGATACGCAGTATTTT. It is translated as CASSPTRGFTDTQYF. The chain uses TRBV18 and TRBJ2-3, with D possibly being TRBD1 or TRBD2 (5 bases each). Germline V gene sequence: CDR1 KGHSH, CDR2 LQKENI. CDR3 size: 15 residues. V was cut by 2 bases and J by 2 bases, with 11 bases left in between.